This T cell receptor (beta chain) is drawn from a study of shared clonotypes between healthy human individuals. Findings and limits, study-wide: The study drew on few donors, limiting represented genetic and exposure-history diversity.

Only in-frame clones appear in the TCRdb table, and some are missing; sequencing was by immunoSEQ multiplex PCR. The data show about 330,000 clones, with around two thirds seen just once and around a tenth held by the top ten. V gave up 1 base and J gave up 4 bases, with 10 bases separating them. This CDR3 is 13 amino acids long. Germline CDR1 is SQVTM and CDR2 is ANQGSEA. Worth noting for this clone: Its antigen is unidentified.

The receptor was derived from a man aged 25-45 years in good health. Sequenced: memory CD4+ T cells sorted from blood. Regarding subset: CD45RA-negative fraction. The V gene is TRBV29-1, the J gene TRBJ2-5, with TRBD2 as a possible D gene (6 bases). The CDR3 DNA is TGCAGCGTTGAAGCCCCGGGGGTAGAGACCCAGTACTTC. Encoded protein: CSVEAPGVETQYF.